In its sample, the clone carrying this T cell receptor beta chain was seen a few times. The sample comes from a study of T cells in Graves' hyperthyroidism and ophthalmopathy. Overall study: Any treatment followed the collection of peripheral blood at initial diagnosis.

This CDR3 spans 14 amino acids. V was shortened by 1 base and J by 8 bases, with 14 bases between the two germline ends. Germline V CDR1 and CDR2: LNHDA, SQIVND (reference sequence). There were TCR beta CDR3 regions amplified from RNA transcripts. HTBI primers were employed in a first-round RT-PCR of the TCR CDR3. TCRdb called the multiplex PCR reads again in MiXCR, with one record for every CDR3 protein. Among 750,000 to 900,000 distinct CDR3 sequences, more than 30% were seen once, and the ten largest hold approximately 8.7%. The receptor comes from a man younger than 35 with Graves' hyperthyroidism. Sequencing input: blood. The rearrangement links TRBV19 to TRBJ1-1, with unresolved D. The CDR3 spells CASSIVLSDGEAFF. DNA of the CDR3: TGTGCCAGTAGTATAGTTCTCTCAGACGGGGAAGCTTTCTTT.